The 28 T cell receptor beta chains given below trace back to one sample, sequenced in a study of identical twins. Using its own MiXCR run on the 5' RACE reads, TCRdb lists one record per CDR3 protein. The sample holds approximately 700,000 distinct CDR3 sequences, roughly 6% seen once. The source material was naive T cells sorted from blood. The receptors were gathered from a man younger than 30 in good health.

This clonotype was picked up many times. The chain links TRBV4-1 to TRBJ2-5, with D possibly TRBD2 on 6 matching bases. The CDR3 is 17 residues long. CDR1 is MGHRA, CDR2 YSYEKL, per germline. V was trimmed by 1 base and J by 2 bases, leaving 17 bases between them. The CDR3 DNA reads TGCGCCAGCAGCCAAGCGCCAGACCGGGAGCTTCAAGAGACCCAGTACTTC. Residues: CASSQAPDRELQETQYF.

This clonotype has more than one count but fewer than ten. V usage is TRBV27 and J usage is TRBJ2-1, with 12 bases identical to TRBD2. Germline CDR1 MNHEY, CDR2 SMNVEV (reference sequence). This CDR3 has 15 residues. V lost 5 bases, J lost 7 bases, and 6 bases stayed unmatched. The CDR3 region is CASSILAGGVNEQFF. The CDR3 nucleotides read TGTGCCAGCAGTATCCTAGCGGGAGGGGTTAATGAGCAGTTCTTC.

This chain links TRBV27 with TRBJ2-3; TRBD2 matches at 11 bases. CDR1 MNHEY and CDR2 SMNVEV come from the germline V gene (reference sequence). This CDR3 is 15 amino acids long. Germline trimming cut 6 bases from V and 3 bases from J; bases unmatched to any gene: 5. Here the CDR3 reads CASSQVAGGTDTQYF. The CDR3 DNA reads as TGTGCCAGCAGCCAAGTAGCGGGAGGGACAGATACGCAGTATTTT.

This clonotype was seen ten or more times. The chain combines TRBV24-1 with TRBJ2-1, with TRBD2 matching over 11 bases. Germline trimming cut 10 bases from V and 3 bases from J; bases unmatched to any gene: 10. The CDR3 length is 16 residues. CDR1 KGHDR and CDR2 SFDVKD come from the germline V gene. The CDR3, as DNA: TGTGCCACACACACAGCTAGCGGGAGGAACTACAATGAGCAGTTCTTC. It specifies CATHTASGRNYNEQFF.

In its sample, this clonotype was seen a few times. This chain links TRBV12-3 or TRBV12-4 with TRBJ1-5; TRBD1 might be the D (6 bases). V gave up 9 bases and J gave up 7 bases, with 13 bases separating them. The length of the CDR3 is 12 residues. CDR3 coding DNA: TGTGCCAGTTCCAGGGGTTGGCAGCCCCAGCATTTT. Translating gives CASSRGWQPQHF.

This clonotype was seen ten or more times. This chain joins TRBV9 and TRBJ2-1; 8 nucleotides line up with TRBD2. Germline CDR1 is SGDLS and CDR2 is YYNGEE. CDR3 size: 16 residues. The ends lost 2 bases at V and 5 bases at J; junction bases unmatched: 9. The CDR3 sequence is CASSVVGTSYNNEQFF. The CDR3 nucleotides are TGTGCCAGCAGCGTCGTCGGGACTAGTTATAACAATGAGCAGTTCTTC.

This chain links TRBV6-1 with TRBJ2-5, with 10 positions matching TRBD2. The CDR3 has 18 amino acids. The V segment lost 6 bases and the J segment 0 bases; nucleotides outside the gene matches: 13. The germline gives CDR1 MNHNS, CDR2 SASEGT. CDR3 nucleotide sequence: TGTGCCAGCAGCTTTAAACCGGGACTAGCGTGGGACCAAGAGACCCAGTACTTC. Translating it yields CASSFKPGLAWDQETQYF.

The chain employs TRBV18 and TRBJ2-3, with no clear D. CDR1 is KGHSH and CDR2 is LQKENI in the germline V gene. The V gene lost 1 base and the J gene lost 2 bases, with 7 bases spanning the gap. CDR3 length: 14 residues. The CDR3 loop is CASSPQLITDTQYF. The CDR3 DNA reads TGTGCCAGCTCACCACAACTGATCACAGATACGCAGTATTTT.

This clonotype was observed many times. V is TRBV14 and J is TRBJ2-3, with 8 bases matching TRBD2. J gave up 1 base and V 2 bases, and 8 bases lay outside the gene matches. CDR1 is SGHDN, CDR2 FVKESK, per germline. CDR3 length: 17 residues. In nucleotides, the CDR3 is TGTGCCAGCAGCCAACGGGGGGGCGCAGAGGGCACAGATACGCAGTATTTT. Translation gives CASSQRGGAEGTDTQYF.

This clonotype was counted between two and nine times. The DNA of the CDR3 is TGTGCCAGCAGCTTACGTCCCGATCCGAACTACGAGCAGTACTTC. Translated, it gives CASSLRPDPNYEQYF. The chain carries TRBV7-6 and TRBJ2-7; D is ambiguous. Germline lookup yields CDR1 SGHVS and CDR2 FNYEAQ. CDR3 length: 15 residues. Trimming took off 2 bases at V and 3 bases at J, with 14 bases between the two ends.

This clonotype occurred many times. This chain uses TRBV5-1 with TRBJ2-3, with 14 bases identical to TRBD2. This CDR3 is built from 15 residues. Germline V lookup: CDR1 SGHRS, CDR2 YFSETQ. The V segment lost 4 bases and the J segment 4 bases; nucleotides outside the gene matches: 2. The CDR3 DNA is TGCGCCAGCAGCACGGGACTAGCGGGAGCAGATACGCAGTATTTT. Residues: CASSTGLAGADTQYF. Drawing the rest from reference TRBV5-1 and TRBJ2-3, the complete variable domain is KAGVTQTPRYLIKTRGQQVTLSCSPISGHRSVSWYQQTPGQGLQFLFEYFSETQRNKGNFPGRFSGRQFSNSRSEMNVSTLELGDSALYLCASSTGLAGADTQYFGPGTRLTVL.

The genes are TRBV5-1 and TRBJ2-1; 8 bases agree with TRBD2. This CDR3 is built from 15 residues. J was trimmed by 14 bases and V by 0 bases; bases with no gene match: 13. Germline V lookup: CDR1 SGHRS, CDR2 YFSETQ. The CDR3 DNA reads TGCGCCAGCAGCTTGGTGAGACTAGCGCCTCAGGCGGAGTTCTTC. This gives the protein CASSLVRLAPQAEFF.

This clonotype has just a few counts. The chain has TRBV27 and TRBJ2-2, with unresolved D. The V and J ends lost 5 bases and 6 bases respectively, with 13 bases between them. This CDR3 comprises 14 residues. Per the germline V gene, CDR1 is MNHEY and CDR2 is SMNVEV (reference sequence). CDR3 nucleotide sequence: TGTGCCAGCAGTCCTACAAAAAGGGCCGGGGAGCTGTTTTTT. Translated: CASSPTKRAGELFF.

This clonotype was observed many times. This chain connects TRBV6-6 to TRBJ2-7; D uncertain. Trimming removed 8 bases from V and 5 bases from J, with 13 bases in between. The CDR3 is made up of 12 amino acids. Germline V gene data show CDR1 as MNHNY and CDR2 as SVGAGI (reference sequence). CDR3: CASPPRRDEQYF. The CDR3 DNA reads TGTGCCAGCCCCCCCCGTCGGGACGAGCAGTACTTC.

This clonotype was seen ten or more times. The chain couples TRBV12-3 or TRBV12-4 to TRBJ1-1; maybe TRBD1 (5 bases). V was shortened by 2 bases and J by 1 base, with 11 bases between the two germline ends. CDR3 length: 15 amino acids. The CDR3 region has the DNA TGTGCCAGCAGTTTATCGTCGGGACCGAACACTGAAGCTTTCTTT. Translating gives CASSLSSGPNTEAFF.

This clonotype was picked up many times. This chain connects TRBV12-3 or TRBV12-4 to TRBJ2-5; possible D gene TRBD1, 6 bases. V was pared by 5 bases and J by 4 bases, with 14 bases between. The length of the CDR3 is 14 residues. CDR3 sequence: CASSPWARGETQYF. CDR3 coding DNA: TGTGCCAGCAGTCCTTGGGCCAGGGGAGAGACCCAGTACTTC.

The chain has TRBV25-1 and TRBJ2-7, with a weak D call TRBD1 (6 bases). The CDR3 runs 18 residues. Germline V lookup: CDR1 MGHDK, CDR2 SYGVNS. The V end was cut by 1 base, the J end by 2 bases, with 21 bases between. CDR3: CASSELAQGRVPPYEQYV. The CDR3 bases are TGTGCCAGCAGTGAATTGGCACAGGGTCGAGTTCCGCCCTACGAGCAGTACGTC.

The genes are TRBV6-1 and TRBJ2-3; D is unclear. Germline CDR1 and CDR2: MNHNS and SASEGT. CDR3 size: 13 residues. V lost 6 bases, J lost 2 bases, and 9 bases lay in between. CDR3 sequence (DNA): TGTGCCAGCAGCCTTCGGACCACAGATACGCAGTATTTT. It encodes CASSLRTTDTQYF.

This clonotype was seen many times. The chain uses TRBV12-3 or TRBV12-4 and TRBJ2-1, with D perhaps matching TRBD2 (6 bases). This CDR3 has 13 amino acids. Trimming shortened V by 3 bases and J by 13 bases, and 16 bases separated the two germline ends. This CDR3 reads CASSFRGRQSQFF. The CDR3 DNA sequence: TGTGCCAGCAGTTTCCGGGGGAGGCAATCCCAGTTCTTC.

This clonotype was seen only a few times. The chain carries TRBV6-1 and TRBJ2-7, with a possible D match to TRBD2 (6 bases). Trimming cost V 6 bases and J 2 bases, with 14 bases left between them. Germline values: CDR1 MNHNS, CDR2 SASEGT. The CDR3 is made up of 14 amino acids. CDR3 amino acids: CASSPSVNTYEQYV. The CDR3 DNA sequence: TGTGCCAGCAGCCCTAGCGTGAACACCTACGAGCAGTACGTC.

In nucleotides, the CDR3 is TGTGCCAGCAGGAAAGAAAGGGGTCCTCCAGAGACCCAGTACTTC. It encodes CASRKERGPPETQYF. The V call is TRBV19, the J call TRBJ2-5; possible D gene TRBD1, 5 bases. The length of the CDR3 is 15 residues. Germline assignment: CDR1 LNHDA and CDR2 SQIVND (reference sequence). The V end was cut by 9 bases, the J end by 4 bases, with 21 bases between.

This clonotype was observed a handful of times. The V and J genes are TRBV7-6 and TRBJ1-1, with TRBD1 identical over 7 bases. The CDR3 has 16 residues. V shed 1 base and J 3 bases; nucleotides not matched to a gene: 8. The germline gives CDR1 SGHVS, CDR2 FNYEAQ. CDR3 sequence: CASSLGLGQTYTEAFF. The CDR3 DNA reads TGTGCCAGCAGCTTAGGGTTGGGACAGACCTACACTGAAGCTTTCTTT. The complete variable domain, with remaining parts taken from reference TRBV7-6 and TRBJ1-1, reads GAGVSQSPRYKVTKRGQDVALRCDPISGHVSLYWYRQALGQGPEFLTYFNYEAQQDKSGLPNDRFSAERPEGSISTLTIQRTEQRDSAMYRCASSLGLGQTYTEAFFGQGTRLTVV.

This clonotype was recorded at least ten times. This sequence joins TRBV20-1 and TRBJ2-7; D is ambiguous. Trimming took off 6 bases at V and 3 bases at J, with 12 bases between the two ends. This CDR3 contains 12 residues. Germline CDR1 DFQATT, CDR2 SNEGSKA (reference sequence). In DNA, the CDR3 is TGCAGTGCCCGACCCCAAGGCTACGAGCAGTACTTC. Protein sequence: CSARPQGYEQYF.

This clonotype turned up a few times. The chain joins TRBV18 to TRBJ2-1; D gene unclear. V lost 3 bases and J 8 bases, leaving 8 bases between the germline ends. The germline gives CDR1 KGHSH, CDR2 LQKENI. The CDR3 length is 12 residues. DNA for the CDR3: TGTGCCAGCTCACCCAATATGGATGAGCAGTTCTTC. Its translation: CASSPNMDEQFF.

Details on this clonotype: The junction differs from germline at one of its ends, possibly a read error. The CDR3 nucleotides are TGTGCCAGCAGTCTAGCGGGAGAAATCAATGAGCAGTTCTTC. Translation gives CASSLAGEINEQFF. The chain carries TRBV12-3 or TRBV12-4 and TRBJ2-1; 10 bases match TRBD2. The CDR3 runs to 14 residues.

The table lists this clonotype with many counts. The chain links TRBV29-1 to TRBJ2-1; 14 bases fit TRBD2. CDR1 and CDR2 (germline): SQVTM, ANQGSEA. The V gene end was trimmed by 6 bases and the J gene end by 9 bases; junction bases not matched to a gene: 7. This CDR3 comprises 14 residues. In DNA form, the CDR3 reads TGCAGCGTCCCGACTAGCGGGAGGGCCGGTGAGCAGTTCTTC. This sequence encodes CSVPTSGRAGEQFF.

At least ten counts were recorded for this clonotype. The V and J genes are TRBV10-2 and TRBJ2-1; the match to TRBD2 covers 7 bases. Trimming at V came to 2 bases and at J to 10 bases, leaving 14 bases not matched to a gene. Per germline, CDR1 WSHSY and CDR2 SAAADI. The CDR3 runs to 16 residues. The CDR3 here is CASSERGLREPKEQFF. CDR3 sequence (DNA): TGCGCCAGCAGTGAGAGGGGTCTGCGGGAGCCGAAGGAGCAGTTCTTC.

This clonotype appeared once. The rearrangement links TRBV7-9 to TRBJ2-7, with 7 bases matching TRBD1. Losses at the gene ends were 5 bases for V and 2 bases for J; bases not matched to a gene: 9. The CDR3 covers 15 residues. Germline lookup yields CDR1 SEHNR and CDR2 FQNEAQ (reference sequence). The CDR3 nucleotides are TGTGCCAGCAGCCTAATAGGGACAGTAACCTACGAGCAGTACTTC. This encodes CASSLIGTVTYEQYF.